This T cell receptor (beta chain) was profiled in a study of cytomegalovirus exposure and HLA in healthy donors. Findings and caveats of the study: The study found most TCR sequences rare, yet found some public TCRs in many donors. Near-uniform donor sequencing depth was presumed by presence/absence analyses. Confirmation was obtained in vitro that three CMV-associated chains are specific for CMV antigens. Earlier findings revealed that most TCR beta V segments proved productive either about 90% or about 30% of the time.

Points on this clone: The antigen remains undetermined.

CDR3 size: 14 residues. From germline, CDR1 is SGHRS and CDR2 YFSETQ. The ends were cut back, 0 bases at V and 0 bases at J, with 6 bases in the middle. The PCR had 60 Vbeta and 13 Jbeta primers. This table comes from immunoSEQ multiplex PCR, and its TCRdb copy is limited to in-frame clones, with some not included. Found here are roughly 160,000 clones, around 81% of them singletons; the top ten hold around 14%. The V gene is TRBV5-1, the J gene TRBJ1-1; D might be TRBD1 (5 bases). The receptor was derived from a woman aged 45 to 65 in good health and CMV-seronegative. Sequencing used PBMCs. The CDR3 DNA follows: TGCGCCAGCAGCTTGGCAGGGATGAACACTGAAGCTTTCTTT. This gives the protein CASSLAGMNTEAFF.